This TCR beta chain was retrieved from a study of a mutant IDH1 vaccine in newly diagnosed glioma (TCRdb year 2021). About the full investigation: Across visits V03 through V10, patients got a total of eight vaccinations, given in weeks 1, 3, 5, 7, 11, 15, 19 and 23. In the chemotherapy-containing groups, vaccination started alongside temozolomide cycles, whereas in patients who had radiotherapy alone it started 4-6 weeks after radiotherapy. Of the approximately 34 treated patients, approximately 62% were male and around 40% were female, and a mean age of 40.4 years was recorded. Before enrollment, patients had received standard therapy of radiotherapy alone, temozolomide alone, or radiochemotherapy with temozolomide; most received the combination. Peripheral blood was collected at six visits: V03 (baseline), V05, V07, V10, V12 and V13. For exploratory analyses, longitudinal TCRB deep sequencing was carried out in 25 treated patients wherever samples were available. Study-wide conclusions, independent of this receptor: Pseudoprogression seemed to be unrelated to changes in the top peripheral T cell clonotypes found by TCRB sequencing. Immune responses induced by the vaccine were seen in over 90% of patients across multiple MHC alleles. The authors stated that sample limitations prevented analyses of patient blood samples from being reproduced. Availability determined which PBMC samples were chosen for TCRB deep sequencing.

This specimen's time point label, interpreted: week 11, during vaccination. A 20-mer mutant IDH1 peptide at 300 micrograms in Montanide made up each vaccine dose, which was injected subcutaneously together with topical imiquimod. All donors had newly diagnosed IDH1-mutant astrocytomas of WHO grade 3 or 4 that showed loss of nuclear ATRX. The samples were drawn from NOA16, a multicentre, single-arm, open-label phase I trial in Germany that tested a mutant IDH1 peptide vaccine in humans for the first time. Genomic DNA for TCRB sequencing was extracted from EDTA blood using the DNeasy Blood and Tissue Kit. The library was obtained by the immunoSEQ multiplex PCR assay. Rearranged TCR beta chain sequences were amplified with the hsTCRB Kit following the manufacturer's protocol. An Illumina MiSeq was used to sequence the TCRB libraries. As for how the authors treated the data: Demultiplexing, trimming and gene mapping were performed with the kit vendor's proprietary platform. TCRdb took this table from immuneACCESS and kept in-frame rearrangements with V and J called. Such tables lack part of the clones; where checked against another copy, unresolved V genes explain under half of the gap, and the rest is unexplained. Clone size and the V and J calls come from that table; the DNA yielded D and trimming. This sample is represented by approximately 61,000 clones; roughly 80% of them were singletons. The top ten hold 4.5% to 7.5% of the sample.

This clone was detected only a few times. Its recognized antigen is unknown. Base qualities are not at hand, and no much larger clone is one base apart. The sequencing used PBMCs, collected from a glioma patient whose treatment included an IDH1 peptide vaccine. The receptor's source is a man aged 50 to 60 with glioma.

Read as DNA, the sequence is TGTGCCTGGACGGGAGGGGGGCTGAATAATTCACCCCTCCACTTT. Its protein product is CAWTGGGLNNSPLHF. The chain joins TRBV30 to TRBJ1-6, with TRBD1 perhaps the D gene, on 6 matching bases. CDR3 length: 15 amino acids, cysteine to phenylalanine. Just the 45-base CDR3 DNA is kept, in frame starting at base 1. The germline V gene (reference sequence) yields GTSNPN for CDR1 and SVGIG for CDR2. V and J lose 4 bases and 5 bases, and a span of 15 bases separates them.